The 27 T cell receptor beta chains reported below all come from one sample, sequenced in a study of T-cell memory formation after mild COVID-19. TCRdb used MiXCR to reprocess the 5' RACE reads, holding one entry per CDR3 protein. The repertoire holds a few hundred thousand distinct CDR3 sequences, with roughly 21% as singletons. The sequenced sample was PBMCs or a T cell subset sorted from them (not recorded which). Receptors were obtained from a man aged 18 to 29 who had mild COVID-19 (a few samples of this study predate the infection). Cell type and time point are not known.

CDR3 sequence (DNA): TGTGCCATCAGGGGGACAGGGCATGAGCAGTTCTTC. It yields the protein CAIRGTGHEQFF. The V and J genes are TRBV10-3 and TRBJ2-1; 9 bases match TRBD1. The V and J ends lost 6 bases and 8 bases, in that order; junction bases with no gene match: 2. The CDR3 consists of 12 residues. Germline-derived CDR1 and CDR2 are ENHRY and SYGVKD.

This clonotype was detected a few times. The chain carries TRBV24-1 and TRBJ2-5; tentatively, D is TRBD1 (6 bases). The germline V and J ends were trimmed by 5 bases and 5 bases, with 11 bases remaining between them. Looked up from germline, CDR1 is KGHDR and CDR2 is SFDVKD. The CDR3 sequence is 13 residues long. The DNA for the CDR3 is TGTGCCACCAGTGTTCCAGGGGAGGAGACCCAGTACTTC. Protein product: CATSVPGEETQYF.

The genes are TRBV5-5 and TRBJ1-5, with 7 bases identical to TRBD1. J lost 7 bases, V lost 6 bases, and 10 bases had no gene match. This CDR3 region has 14 residues. From germline, CDR1 is SGHKS and CDR2 YYEKEE (reference sequence). CDR3 protein: CASTLLGGRQPQHF. The CDR3 bases are TGTGCCAGCACACTTCTAGGGGGCCGACAGCCCCAGCATTTT.

This clonotype was counted only a few times. The rearrangement links TRBV5-1 to TRBJ1-1; D is undetermined. CDR3 length equals 16 residues. From germline, CDR1 is SGHRS and CDR2 YFSETQ. V lost 0 bases and J 4 bases, leaving 16 bases between the germline ends. CDR3 loop: CASSLASGVGSTEAFF. CDR3 DNA sequence: TGCGCCAGCAGCTTGGCCAGCGGGGTCGGGAGCACTGAAGCTTTCTTT.

The rearrangement joins TRBV3-1 to TRBJ1-1, with D possibly being TRBD1 (6 bases). Germline CDR1 is LGHDT and CDR2 is YNNKEL (reference sequence). CDR3 length equals 14 residues. Trimming left V 5 bases short and J 3 bases short, with 13 bases between. The DNA for the CDR3 is TGTGCCAGCAGCAAAGGGGGAGCCGACACTGAAGCTTTCTTT. This sequence encodes CASSKGGADTEAFF.

J is TRBJ2-3 and V is TRBV7-6, with a weak D call TRBD2 (5 bases). V lost 1 base and J lost 6, with 17 bases in between. Per germline, CDR1 SGHVS and CDR2 FNYEAQ. The CDR3 is 16 amino acids. CDR3 sequence reads: CASSLGRASNRDTQYF. CDR3 DNA sequence: TGTGCCAGCAGCTTAGGTCGCGCTAGCAACCGGGATACGCAGTATTTT.

This clonotype was recorded a few times. The genes are TRBV7-2 and TRBJ1-1; D gene uncertain. V dropped 0 bases and J dropped 4 bases, with 9 bases sitting between them. CDR3 size: 14 residues. The germline V gene encodes CDR1 SGHTA and CDR2 FQGNSA. The CDR3 loop reads CASSLARRTTEAFF. CDR3 nucleotides: TGTGCCAGCAGCTTAGCGAGACGGACCACTGAAGCTTTCTTT. Supplemented by reference TRBV7-2 and TRBJ1-1, the full variable domain reads GAGVSQSPSNKVTEKGKDVELRCDPISGHTALYWYRQSLGQGLEFLIYFQGNSAPDKSGLPSDRFSAERTGGSVSTLTIQRTQQEDSAVYLCASSLARRTTEAFFGQGTRLTVV.

The J gene is TRBJ2-4, the V gene TRBV3-1; 8 nucleotides align to TRBD2. This CDR3 is 19 amino acids long. Germline CDR1 and CDR2: LGHDT and YNNKEL (reference sequence). After removal of 3 bases from V and 0 bases from J, the junction contained 13 bases not matched to a gene. DNA for the CDR3: TGTGCCAGCAGCCACGAGCGGGGGTTGGACGCCTTAGCCAAAAACATTCAGTACTTC. Translation gives CASSHERGLDALAKNIQYF.

Written as DNA, the CDR3 is TGCGCCAGCAGCCAAGGGACAGGGTCCGGAGAGCAGTACTTC. It translates to CASSQGTGSGEQYF. The chain couples TRBV4-3 to TRBJ2-7; the match to TRBD1 covers 8 bases. The CDR3 consists of 14 residues. Germline assignment: CDR1 LGHNA and CDR2 YSLEER. V shed 1 base, J shed 7 bases, and the junction held 6 bases outside the gene matches.

The CDR3 loop reads CASSQGVTAAYEQYF. In DNA form, the CDR3 reads TGCGCCAGCAGCCAAGGCGTCACAGCGGCCTACGAGCAGTACTTC. V gene TRBV4-1 combines with J gene TRBJ2-7, with a possible D match to TRBD2 (5 bases). The V gene's germline CDR1 is MGHRA and CDR2 YSYEKL. Trimming stripped 1 base from V and 2 bases from J, with 12 bases between. The CDR3 is 15 amino acids.

The table lists this clonotype with a few counts. The chain joins TRBV7-3 to TRBJ2-5; D ambiguous. Germline CDR1 and CDR2: SGHTA and FQGTGA. Deletions cut 8 bases from V and 1 base from J, with 8 bases between. The CDR3 spans 12 residues. CDR3 DNA sequence: TGTGCCAGCGGTCGGTCCCAAGAGACCCAGTACTTC. Protein sequence: CASGRSQETQYF.

This clonotype was detected ten times or more. V gene TRBV12-3 or TRBV12-4 combines with J gene TRBJ1-6; 9 bases are a match to TRBD1. The CDR3 consists of 13 residues. V shed 3 bases and J 10 bases; nucleotides not matched to a gene: 1. CDR3 amino acids: CASSFDRGSPLHF. CDR3 bases: TGTGCCAGCAGTTTTGACAGGGGGTCACCCCTCCACTTT.

This clonotype appeared a few times. The chain uses TRBV9 and TRBJ1-2; D gene ambiguous. Germline V gene lookup returns CDR1 SGDLS and CDR2 YYNGEE. CDR3 length: 15 amino acids. Trimming removed 0 bases at V and 0 bases at J, with 9 bases between. CDR3 protein: CASSVDPGANYGYTF. The CDR3 DNA reads TGTGCCAGCAGCGTAGATCCAGGAGCTAACTATGGCTACACCTTC. The full variable domain, its missing parts supplied by reference TRBV9 and TRBJ1-2, is DSGVTQTPKHLITATGQRVTLRCSPRSGDLSVYWYQQSLDQGLQFLIQYYNGEERAKGNILERFSAQQFPDLHSELNLSSLELGDSALYFCASSVDPGANYGYTFGSGTRLTVV.

The chain is built from TRBV7-2 and TRBJ1-3; 8 bases map to TRBD1. V gave up 1 base and J gave up 3 bases; unmatched junction bases: 5. This CDR3 has 16 amino acids. Germline assignment: CDR1 SGHTA and CDR2 FQGNSA. In nucleotides, the CDR3 is TGTGCCAGCAGCTTAGTCCCAGGGGGCTTTGGAAACACCATATATTTT. Encoded protein: CASSLVPGGFGNTIYF.

V gene TRBV10-3 combines with J gene TRBJ1-2; 8 positions match TRBD1. Germline CDR1 reads ENHRY; CDR2 reads SYGVKD. The CDR3 spans 16 residues. V was pared by 4 bases and J by 2 bases, with 9 bases of the junction left unmatched. The CDR3 nucleotides are TGTGCCATCAGTGGAACTTCCGGGACAGGAAACTATGGCTACACCTTC. Residues: CAISGTSGTGNYGYTF.

CDR3 loop: CASSRDSLANVLTF. The CDR3 nucleotides are TGTGCCAGCAGCCGGGACTCCTTGGCCAACGTCCTGACTTTC. This chain links TRBV7-9 with TRBJ2-6, with D possibly matching TRBD2 (6 bases). This CDR3 has 14 residues. Per the germline V gene, CDR1 is SEHNR and CDR2 is FQNEAQ (reference sequence). V was clipped by 5 bases and J by 6 bases, with 11 bases between them. The variable domain in full, completed from reference TRBV7-9 and TRBJ2-6, reads DTGVSQNPRHKITKRGQNVTFRCDPISEHNRLYWYRQTLGQGPEFLTYFQNEAQLEKSRLLSDRFSAERPKGSFSTLEIQRTEQGDSAMYLCASSRDSLANVLTFGAGSRLTVL.

The chain uses TRBV7-9 and TRBJ1-2, with no clear D. V was pared by 2 bases and J by 8 bases, with 9 bases between. CDR1 is SEHNR, CDR2 FQNEAQ, per germline (reference sequence). The CDR3 covers 12 residues. The DNA of the CDR3 is TGTGCCAGCAGCTTAATCGTGAGGGGCTACACCTTC. Translated: CASSLIVRGYTF. The entire variable domain, with the rest obtained from reference TRBV7-9 and TRBJ1-2, is as follows: DTGVSQNPRHKITKRGQNVTFRCDPISEHNRLYWYRQTLGQGPEFLTYFQNEAQLEKSRLLSDRFSAERPKGSFSTLEIQRTEQGDSAMYLCASSLIVRGYTFGSGTRLTVV.

The CDR3 region is CASSSAATPNTGELFF. The CDR3 DNA sequence: TGCGCCAGCAGCTCCGCCGCGACACCTAACACCGGGGAGCTGTTTTTT. The chain uses TRBV5-1 and TRBJ2-2; no reliable D call. Germline lookup yields CDR1 SGHRS and CDR2 YFSETQ. The germline V and J ends were trimmed by 3 bases and 2 bases, with 14 bases remaining between them. There are 16 residues in the CDR3.

This clonotype came up a few times. The chain combines TRBV4-3 with TRBJ2-2; TRBD1 is a possible D gene (7 bases). This CDR3 has 15 amino acids. In germline, CDR1 is LGHNA, CDR2 YSLEER. The ends were cut back, 6 bases at V and 1 base at J, with 12 bases in the middle. The CDR3 is CASSPGDRNTGELFF. The CDR3 region has the DNA TGCGCCAGCAGTCCGGGGGACAGGAACACCGGGGAGCTGTTTTTT.

This clonotype was found many times. This chain joins TRBV28 and TRBJ1-1, with D possibly matching TRBD1 (6 bases). Germline V CDR1 and CDR2: MDHEN, SYDVKM. The CDR3 spans 13 residues. V was shortened by 4 bases and J by 11 bases, with 17 bases between the two germline ends. The CDR3 spells CASSSADTGTAFF. The DNA of the CDR3 is TGTGCCAGCAGTTCCGCCGATACAGGGACGGCTTTCTTT.

The J gene is TRBJ2-6, the V gene TRBV10-3, with D possibly TRBD2 on 6 matching bases. The CDR3 covers 16 residues. Germline loops: CDR1 ENHRY, CDR2 SYGVKD. V was cut by 3 bases and J by 2 bases, with 11 bases left in between. CDR3 amino acids: CAISDLGGAGANVLTF. The DNA for the CDR3 is TGTGCCATCAGTGATCTCGGAGGGGCTGGGGCCAACGTCCTGACTTTC.

This sequence joins TRBV4-3 and TRBJ1-4; a possible D gene is TRBD1 (6 bases). Germline V gene lookup returns CDR1 LGHNA and CDR2 YSLEER. The V gene lost 1 base and the J gene lost 7 bases, with 22 bases spanning the gap. The CDR3 is 18 residues long. CDR3 DNA: TGCGCCAGCAGCCAAGCTCAAATCTCTACAGGGCGTCCTGAAAAACTGTTTTTT. Translation: CASSQAQISTGRPEKLFF.

The V call is TRBV6-2 or TRBV6-3, the J call TRBJ2-7; the D gene could be TRBD1 or TRBD2 (5 bases each). CDR3 size: 13 residues. CDR1 and CDR2 (germline): MNHEY, SVGEGT. V was shortened by 7 bases and J by 6 bases, with 16 bases between the two germline ends. DNA for the CDR3: TGTGCCAGCAACCCCCGTACAGGAGGCGAGCAGTACGTC. This codes for CASNPRTGGEQYV.

The V gene is TRBV12-3 or TRBV12-4, the J gene TRBJ1-5; maybe TRBD1 (5 bases). The CDR3 runs 14 residues. V shed 4 bases and J shed 4 bases, with 11 bases lying between them. The CDR3 DNA sequence: TGTGCCAGCAGTTCCCCAGGGCTAAATCAGCCCCAGCATTTT. Its translation: CASSSPGLNQPQHF.

This clonotype appeared many times. The V and J genes are TRBV5-5 and TRBJ1-2; 7 bases are a match to TRBD1. Germline V gene lookup returns CDR1 SGHKS and CDR2 YYEKEE (reference sequence). This CDR3 has 15 residues. Trimming took 1 base from V and 3 from J; bases not matched to a gene: 6. In nucleotides, the CDR3 is TGTGCCAGCAGCTTGTTGAACAGGGGTGACTATGGCTACACCTTC. It specifies CASSLLNRGDYGYTF.

The V gene is TRBV19, the J gene TRBJ1-1; D may be TRBD1 (5 bases). CDR1 is LNHDA, CDR2 SQIVND, per germline (reference sequence). The germline V and J ends were trimmed by 1 base and 10 bases, with 10 bases remaining between them. CDR3 length: 12 amino acids. The DNA for the CDR3 is TGTGCCAGTAGTATAGTTTCGGGACCAGCTTTCTTT. It specifies CASSIVSGPAFF.

This clonotype was seen more than once but under ten times. The genes are TRBV7-2 and TRBJ2-3; 12 bases align to TRBD2. J was trimmed by 6 bases and V by 5 bases; bases with no gene match: 6. The germline V gene encodes CDR1 SGHTA and CDR2 FQGNSA. The CDR3 extends over 15 amino acids. CDR3 nucleotides: TGTGCCAGCAGCCGGACTAGCGGGGCGTATGATACGCAGTATTTT. This encodes CASSRTSGAYDTQYF.